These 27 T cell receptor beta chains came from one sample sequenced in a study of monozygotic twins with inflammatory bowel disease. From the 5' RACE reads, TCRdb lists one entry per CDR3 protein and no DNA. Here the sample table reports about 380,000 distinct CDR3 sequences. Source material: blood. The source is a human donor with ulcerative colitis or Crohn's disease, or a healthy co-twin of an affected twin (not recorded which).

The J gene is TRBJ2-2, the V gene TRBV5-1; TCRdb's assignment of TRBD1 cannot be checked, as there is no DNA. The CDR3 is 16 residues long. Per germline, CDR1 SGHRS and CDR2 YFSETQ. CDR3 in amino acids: CASSERRGQGAGELFF.

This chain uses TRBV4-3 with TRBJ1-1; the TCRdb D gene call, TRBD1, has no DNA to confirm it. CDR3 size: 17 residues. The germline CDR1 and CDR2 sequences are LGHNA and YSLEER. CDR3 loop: CASSRPSHPGGNTEAFF.

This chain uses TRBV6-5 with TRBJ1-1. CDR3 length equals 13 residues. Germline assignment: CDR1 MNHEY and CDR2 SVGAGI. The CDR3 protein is CAIMRSVNTEAFF.

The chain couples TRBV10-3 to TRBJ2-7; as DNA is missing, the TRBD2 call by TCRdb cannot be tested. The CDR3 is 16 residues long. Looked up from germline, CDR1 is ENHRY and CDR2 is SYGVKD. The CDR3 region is CAISEPTTVGAGEQYF.

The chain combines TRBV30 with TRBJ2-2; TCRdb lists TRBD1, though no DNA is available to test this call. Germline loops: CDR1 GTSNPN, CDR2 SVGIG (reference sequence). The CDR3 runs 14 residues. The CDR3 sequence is CASPGHLNTGELFF.

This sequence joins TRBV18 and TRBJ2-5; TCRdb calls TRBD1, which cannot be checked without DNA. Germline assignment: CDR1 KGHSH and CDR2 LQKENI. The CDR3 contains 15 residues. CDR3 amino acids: CASAHPDEGSETQYF.

The CDR3 protein is CASSLEGGVNTGELFF. J is TRBJ2-2 and V is TRBV5-1; the TRBD2 assignment by TCRdb is unverifiable without DNA. Per the germline V gene, CDR1 is SGHRS and CDR2 is YFSETQ. This CDR3 has 16 residues.

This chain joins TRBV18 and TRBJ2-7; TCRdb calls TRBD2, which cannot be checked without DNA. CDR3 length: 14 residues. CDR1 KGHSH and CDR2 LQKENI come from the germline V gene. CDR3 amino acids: CASGTSGGLDEQYF.

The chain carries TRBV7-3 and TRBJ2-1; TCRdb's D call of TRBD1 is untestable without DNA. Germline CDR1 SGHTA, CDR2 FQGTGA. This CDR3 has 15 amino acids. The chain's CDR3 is CASSLQGTYYNEQFF.

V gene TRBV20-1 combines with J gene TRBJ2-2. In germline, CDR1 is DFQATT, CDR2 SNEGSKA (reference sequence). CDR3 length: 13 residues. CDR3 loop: CSARAVRTGELFF.

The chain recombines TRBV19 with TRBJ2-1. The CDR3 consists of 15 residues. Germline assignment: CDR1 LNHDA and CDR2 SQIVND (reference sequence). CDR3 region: CASSITQGPYNEQFF.

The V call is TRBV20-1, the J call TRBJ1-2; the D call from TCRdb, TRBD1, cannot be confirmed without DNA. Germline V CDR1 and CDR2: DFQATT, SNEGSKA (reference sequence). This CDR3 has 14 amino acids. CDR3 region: CSARGTGGRGGYTF.

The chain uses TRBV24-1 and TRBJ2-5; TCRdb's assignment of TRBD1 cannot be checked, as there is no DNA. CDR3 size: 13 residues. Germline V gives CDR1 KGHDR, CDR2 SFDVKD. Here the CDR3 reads CATSRQGQETQYF.

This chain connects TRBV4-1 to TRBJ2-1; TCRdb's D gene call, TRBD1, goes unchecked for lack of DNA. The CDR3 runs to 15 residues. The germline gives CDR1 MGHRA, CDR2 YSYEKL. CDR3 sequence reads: CASSQPDRGQNEQFF.

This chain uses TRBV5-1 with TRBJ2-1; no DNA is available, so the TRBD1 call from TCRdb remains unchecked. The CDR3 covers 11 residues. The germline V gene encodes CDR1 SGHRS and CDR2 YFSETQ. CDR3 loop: CASAFTGGYFF.

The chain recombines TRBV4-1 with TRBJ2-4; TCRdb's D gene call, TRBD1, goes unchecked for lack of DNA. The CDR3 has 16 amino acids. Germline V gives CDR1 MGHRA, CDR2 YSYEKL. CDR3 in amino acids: CASSPPDRLAKNIQYF.

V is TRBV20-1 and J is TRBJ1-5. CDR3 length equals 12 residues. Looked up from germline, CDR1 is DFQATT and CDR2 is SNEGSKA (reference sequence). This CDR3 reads CSAGLGDQPQHF.

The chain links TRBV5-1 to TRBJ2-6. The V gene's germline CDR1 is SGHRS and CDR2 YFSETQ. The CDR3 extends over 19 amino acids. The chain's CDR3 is CASSLDSALIDSGANVLTF. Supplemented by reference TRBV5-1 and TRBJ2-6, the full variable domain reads KAGVTQTPRYLIKTRGQQVTLSCSPISGHRSVSWYQQTPGQGLQFLFEYFSETQRNKGNFPGRFSGRQFSNSRSEMNVSTLELGDSALYLCASSLDSALIDSGANVLTFGAGSRLTVL.

The CDR3 loop is CASSGGQGNTGELFF. The chain is built from TRBV28 and TRBJ2-2; TCRdb returns TRBD1, unconfirmable since there is no DNA. Germline lookup yields CDR1 MDHEN and CDR2 SYDVKM. The CDR3 has 15 residues.

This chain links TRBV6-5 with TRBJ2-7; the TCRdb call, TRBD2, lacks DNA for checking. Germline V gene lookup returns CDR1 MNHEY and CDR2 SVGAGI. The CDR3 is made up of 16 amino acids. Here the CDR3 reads CASSYRVSPSGYEQYF.

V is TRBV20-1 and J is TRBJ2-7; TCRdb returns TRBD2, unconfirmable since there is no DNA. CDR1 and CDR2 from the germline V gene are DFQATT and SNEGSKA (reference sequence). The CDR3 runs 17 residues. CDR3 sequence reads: CSARIPGLAGVSYEQYF.

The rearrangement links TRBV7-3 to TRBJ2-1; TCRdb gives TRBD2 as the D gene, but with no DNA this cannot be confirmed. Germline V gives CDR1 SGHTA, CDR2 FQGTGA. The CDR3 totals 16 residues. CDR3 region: CASRAIAAGGDNEQFF.

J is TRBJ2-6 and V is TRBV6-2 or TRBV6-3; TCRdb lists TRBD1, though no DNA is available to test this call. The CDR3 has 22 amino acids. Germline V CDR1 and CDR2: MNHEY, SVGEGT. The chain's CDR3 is CASSYLGGGRGSPVSGANVLTF.

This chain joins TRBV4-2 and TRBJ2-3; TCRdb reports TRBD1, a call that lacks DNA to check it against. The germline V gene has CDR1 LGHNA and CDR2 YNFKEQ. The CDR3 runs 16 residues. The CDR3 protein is CASSQGDILGTDTQYF.

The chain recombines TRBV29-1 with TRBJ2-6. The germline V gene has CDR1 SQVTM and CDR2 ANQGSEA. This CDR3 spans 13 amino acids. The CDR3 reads CSVLSSGANVLTF.

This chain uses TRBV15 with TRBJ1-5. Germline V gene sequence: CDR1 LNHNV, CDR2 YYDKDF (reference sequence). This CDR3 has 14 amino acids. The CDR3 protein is CATSRSGSNQPQHF.

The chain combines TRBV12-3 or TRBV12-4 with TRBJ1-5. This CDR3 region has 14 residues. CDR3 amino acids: CASTQMITGQPQHF.